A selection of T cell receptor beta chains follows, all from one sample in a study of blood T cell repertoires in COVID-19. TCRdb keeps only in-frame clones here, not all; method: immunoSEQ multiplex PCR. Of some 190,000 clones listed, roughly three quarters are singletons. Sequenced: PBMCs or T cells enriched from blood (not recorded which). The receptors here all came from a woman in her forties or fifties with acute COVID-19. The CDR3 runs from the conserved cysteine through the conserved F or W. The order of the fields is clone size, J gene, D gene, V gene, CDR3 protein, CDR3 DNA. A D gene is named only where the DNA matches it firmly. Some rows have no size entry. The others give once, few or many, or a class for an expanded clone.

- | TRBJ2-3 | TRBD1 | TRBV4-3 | CASSQVAGGAALSSTDTQYF | TGCGCCAGCAGCCAAGTAGCAGGGGGCGCGGCCCTTTCTAGCACAGATACGCAGTATTTT
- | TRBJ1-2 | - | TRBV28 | CASSREERGYTF | TGTGCCAGCAGTCGAGAAGAGAGAGGCTACACCTTC
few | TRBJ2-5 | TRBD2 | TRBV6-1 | CASSEDRGYSGRNLRETQYF | TGTGCCAGCAGTGAAGATAGGGGATATAGCGGGAGGAATTTAAGAGAGACCCAGTACTTC
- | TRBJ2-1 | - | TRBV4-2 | CASSQDTRANEQFF | TGTGCCAGCAGCCAAGATACCAGGGCCAATGAGCAGTTCTTC
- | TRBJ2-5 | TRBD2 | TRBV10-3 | CATGLAGGRTGKTQYF | TGTGCCACTGGACTAGCGGGGGGCCGTACCGGAAAGACCCAGTACTTC
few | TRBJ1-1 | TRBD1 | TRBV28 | CASSSGQVNTEAFF | TGTGCCAGCAGTTCGGGACAGGTGAACACTGAAGCTTTCTTT
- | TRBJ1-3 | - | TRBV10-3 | CAISESPTLGSGNTIYF | TGTGCCATCAGTGAGTCGCCGACACTGGGTTCTGGAAACACCATATATTTT
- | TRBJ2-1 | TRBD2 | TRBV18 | CASSSGLAGDNEQFF | TGTGCCAGCTCATCCGGACTAGCGGGGGACAATGAGCAGTTCTTC
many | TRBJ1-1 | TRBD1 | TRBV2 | CASSDIGGGTGIPYTEAFF | TGTGCCAGCAGTGATATCGGGGGTGGGACAGGGATCCCCTACACTGAAGCTTTCTTT
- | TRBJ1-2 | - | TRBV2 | CAGGGDGGGYTF | TGTGCCGGTGGGGGGGATGGCGGCGGCTACACCTTC
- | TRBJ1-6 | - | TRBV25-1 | CASSTSYNSPLHF | TGTGCCAGCAGTACATCTTATAATTCACCCCTCCACTTT
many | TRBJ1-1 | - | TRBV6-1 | CASSEQANTEAFF | TGTGCCAGCAGTGAGCAAGCGAACACTGAAGCTTTCTTT
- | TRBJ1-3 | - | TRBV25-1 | CASKGLVMGRFSGNTIYF | TGTGCCAGCAAGGGACTTGTGATGGGGAGATTCTCTGGAAACACCATATATTTT
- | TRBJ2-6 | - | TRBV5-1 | CASSLQADFNVLTF | TGCGCCAGCAGCTTGCAGGCAGATTTCAACGTCCTGACTTTC
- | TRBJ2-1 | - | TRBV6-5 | CASSRGNEQFF | TGTGCCAGCAGCAGGGGCAATGAGCAGTTCTTC
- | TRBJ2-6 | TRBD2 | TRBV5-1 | CASSLAVRGGDSGANVLTF | TGCGCCAGCAGCTTGGCGGTCCGGGGGGGCGATTCTGGGGCCAACGTCCTGACTTTC
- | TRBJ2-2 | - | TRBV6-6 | CASSYKAGETGELFF | TGTGCCAGCAGTTACAAGGCAGGGGAGACCGGGGAGCTGTTTTTT
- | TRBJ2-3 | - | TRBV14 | CASSHYRGRTDTQYF | TGTGCCAGCAGCCATTATAGGGGTCGGACAGATACGCAGTATTTT
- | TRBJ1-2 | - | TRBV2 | CASSAITGKGNGYTF | TGTGCCAGCAGTGCGATTACAGGGAAGGGAAATGGCTACACCTTC
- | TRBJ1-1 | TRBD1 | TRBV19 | CASSNRQGFEAFF | TGTGCCAGTAGTAACCGACAGGGCTTTGAAGCTTTCTTT
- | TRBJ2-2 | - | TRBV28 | CASSLSGGNTGELFF | TGTGCCAGCAGTTTAAGCGGCGGAAACACCGGGGAGCTGTTTTTT
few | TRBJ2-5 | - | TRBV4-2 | CASKFQGGETQYF | TGTGCCAGCAAATTCCAGGGTGGGGAGACCCAGTACTTC
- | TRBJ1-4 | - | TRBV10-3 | CAISDWQGSEKLFF | TGTGCCATCAGTGATTGGCAGGGATCTGAAAAACTGTTTTTT
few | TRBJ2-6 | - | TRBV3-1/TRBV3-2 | CASSHRNSGANVLTF | TGTGCCAGCAGCCACAGGAACTCTGGGGCCAACGTCCTGACTTTC
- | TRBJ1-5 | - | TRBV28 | CASSGGTRPQHF | TGTGCCAGCAGCGGGGGGACACGGCCCCAGCATTTT
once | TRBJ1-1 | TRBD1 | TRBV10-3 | CAISDRDRNTEAFF | TGTGCCATCAGTGATCGGGACAGGAACACTGAAGCTTTCTTT
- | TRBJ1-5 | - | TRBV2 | CASSGLVNSNQPQHF | TGTGCCAGCAGTGGATTAGTGAATAGCAATCAGCCCCAGCATTTT
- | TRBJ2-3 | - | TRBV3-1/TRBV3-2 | CASSQPQGYTDTQYF | TGTGCCAGCAGCCAGCCCCAGGGATACACAGATACGCAGTATTTT
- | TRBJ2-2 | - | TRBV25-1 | CASKLQSTGELFF | TGTGCCAGCAAGCTACAGAGCACCGGGGAGCTGTTTTTT
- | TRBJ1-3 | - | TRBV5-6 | CASRLAGAGNTIYF | TGTGCCAGCAGACTCGCAGGGGCTGGAAACACCATATATTTT
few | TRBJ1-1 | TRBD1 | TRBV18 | CASSRTGESTEAFF | TGTGCCAGCTCCCGGACAGGGGAGAGCACTGAAGCTTTCTTT